The clone carrying this TCR beta chain was seen at least ten times. MiXCR was run by TCRdb on the reads, yielding one entry per CDR3 protein. This sample has just over 150,000 distinct CDR3 sequences, with 20% to 30% found just once. This sample is drawn from a study of T cell repertoires in cytomegalovirus infection. There are 16 residues in the CDR3. Between the trimmed V and J ends, which lost 7 bases and 1 base, there was a span of 16 bases. Sequencing used PBMCs. V and J are TRBV12-3 or TRBV12-4 and TRBJ2-2, with a weak D call TRBD2 (5 bases). The source of this sequence is a human donor in good health (CMV status not recorded). Some clones in this sample may be carry-over from other donors' samples. The CDR3 DNA sequence: TGTGCCAGCACCCCCGCCCGGAGGTTGAACACCGGGGAGCTGTTTTTT. Its protein is CASTPARRLNTGELFF.